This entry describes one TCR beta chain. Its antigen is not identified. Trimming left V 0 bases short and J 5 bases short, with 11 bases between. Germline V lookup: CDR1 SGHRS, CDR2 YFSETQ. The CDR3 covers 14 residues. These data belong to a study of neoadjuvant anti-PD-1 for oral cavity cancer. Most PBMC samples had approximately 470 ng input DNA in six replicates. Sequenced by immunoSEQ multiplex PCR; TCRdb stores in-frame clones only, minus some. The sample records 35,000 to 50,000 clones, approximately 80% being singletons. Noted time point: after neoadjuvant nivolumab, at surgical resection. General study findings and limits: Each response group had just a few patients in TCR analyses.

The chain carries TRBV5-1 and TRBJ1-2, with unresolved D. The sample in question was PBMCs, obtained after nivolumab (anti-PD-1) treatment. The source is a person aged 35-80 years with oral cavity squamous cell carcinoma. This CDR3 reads CASSLEAGNYGYTF. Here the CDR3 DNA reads TGCGCCAGCAGCTTGGAGGCGGGCAATTATGGCTACACCTTC.